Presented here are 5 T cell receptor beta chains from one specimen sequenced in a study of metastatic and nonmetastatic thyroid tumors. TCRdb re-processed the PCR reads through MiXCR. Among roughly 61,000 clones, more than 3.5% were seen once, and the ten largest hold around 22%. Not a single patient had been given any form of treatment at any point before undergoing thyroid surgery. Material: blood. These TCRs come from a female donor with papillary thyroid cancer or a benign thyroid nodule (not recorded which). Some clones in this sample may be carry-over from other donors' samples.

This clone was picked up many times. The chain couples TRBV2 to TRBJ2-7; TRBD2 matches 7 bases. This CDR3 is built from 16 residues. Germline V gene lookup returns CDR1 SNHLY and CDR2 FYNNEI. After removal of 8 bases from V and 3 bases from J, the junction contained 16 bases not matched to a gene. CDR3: CASHSFGGLENYEQYF. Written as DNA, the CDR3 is TGTGCCAGCCATTCATTCGGCGGACTAGAGAACTACGAGCAGTACTTC.

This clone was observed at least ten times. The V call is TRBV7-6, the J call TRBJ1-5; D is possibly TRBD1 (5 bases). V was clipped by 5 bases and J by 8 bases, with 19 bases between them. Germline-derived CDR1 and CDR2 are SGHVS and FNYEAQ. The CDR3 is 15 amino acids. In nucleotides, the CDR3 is TGTGCCAGCAGCCGCCGGGGCACTTACGGGGAGCCCCAGCATTTT. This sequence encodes CASSRRGTYGEPQHF.

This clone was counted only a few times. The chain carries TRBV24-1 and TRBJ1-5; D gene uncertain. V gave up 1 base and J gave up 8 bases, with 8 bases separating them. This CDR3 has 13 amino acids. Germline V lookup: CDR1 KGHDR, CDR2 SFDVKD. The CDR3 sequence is CATSDFTGKPQHF. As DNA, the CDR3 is TGTGCCACCAGTGATTTTACGGGTAAGCCCCAGCATTTT.

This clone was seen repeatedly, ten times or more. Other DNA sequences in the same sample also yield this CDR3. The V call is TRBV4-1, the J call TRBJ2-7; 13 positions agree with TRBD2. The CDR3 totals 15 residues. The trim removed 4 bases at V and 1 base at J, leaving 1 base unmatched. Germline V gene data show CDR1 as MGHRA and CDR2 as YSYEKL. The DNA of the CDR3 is TGCGCCAGCAGCCGACTAGCGGGAGGATCCTACGAGCAGTACTTC. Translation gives CASSRLAGGSYEQYF.

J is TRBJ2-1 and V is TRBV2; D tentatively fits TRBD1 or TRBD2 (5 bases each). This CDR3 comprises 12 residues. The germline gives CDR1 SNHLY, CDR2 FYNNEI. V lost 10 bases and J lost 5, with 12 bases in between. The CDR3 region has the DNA TGTGCCATCGTGAGAGGGGACAATGAGCAGTTCTTC. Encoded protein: CAIVRGDNEQFF.